This TCR beta chain was profiled in a study of blood T cell repertoires in COVID-19. Germline CDR1 reads MNHNS; CDR2 reads SASEGT. The CDR3 sequence is 16 residues long. Trimming at V came to 4 bases and at J to 2 bases, leaving 8 bases not matched to a gene. Libraries were prepared by immunoSEQ multiplex PCR; TCRdb keeps only in-frame clonotypes and omits some of them. The sample has about 200,000 clones, almost 85% seen once; the top ten hold approximately 12%. This receptor was taken from a woman aged 40 to 50 with acute or convalescent COVID-19. The chain has TRBV6-1 and TRBJ1-5; 7 bases are a match to TRBD1. Sequenced sample: peripheral blood. For the CDR3, the DNA is TGTGCCAGCAGTGGATTACAGGGGTGGGGCAATCAGCCCCAGCATTTT. Its translation: CASSGLQGWGNQPQHF.